The TCR beta chain described here comes from a study of vaccination effects on CD4 cells after COVID-19. Overall study: Participants were given two doses of BNT162b2 or mRNA-1273 vaccine.

Profiling relied on immunoSEQ multiplex PCR, and the TCRdb table lists in-frame clones only, not all of them. The data show about 20,000 clones, around 75% seen once. CDR3 size: 14 residues. Per the germline V gene, CDR1 is MNHEY and CDR2 is SVGEGT. V trimming: 3 bases; J trimming: 8 bases; junction bases outside the gene matches: 8. In the ViraFEST assay, antigen-specific CD4+ clonotypes were identified by expansion after peptide-pool stimulation. Investigators separated out CD4+ T cells once around 9 days of culture had passed. Neither prior SARS-CoV-2 infection nor positive nucleocapsid antibodies were present in the vaccine recipients. Half-medium replacement with IL-2 medium occurred on days 3 and 7. This clone was detected only once. Its specificity is unknown. Whole-study results and caveats: Marked clonal contraction of both clone types appeared late after vaccination. Researchers report that only 1 of 255 vaccine-induced clones in healthy vaccinees cross-reacted with common cold coronaviruses.

The sequencing used CD4+ T cells from PBMCs cultured with HCoV-NL63 spike peptides, collected before COVID-19 vaccination. This TCR came from a human donor who received a COVID-19 vaccine. V and J are TRBV6-2 or TRBV6-3 and TRBJ1-1; 8 nucleotides line up with TRBD1. The CDR3 spells CASSYGRGQGEAFF. CDR3 DNA: TGTGCCAGCAGTTATGGTCGCGGACAGGGAGAAGCTTTCTTT.